Reported below is one T cell receptor (beta chain). Antigen specificity is unknown. There are 14 residues in the CDR3. The V and J ends lost 6 bases and 4 bases, in that order; junction bases with no gene match: 8. Germline CDR1 reads SGHDT; CDR2 reads YYEEEE. The record originates from a study of cytomegalovirus exposure and HLA in healthy donors. Findings and caveats of the study: Follow-up analysis seemed to connect common viral pathogens with several of the most significant clusters identified. For TCR beta chains, V- and J-gene trimming was later linked to a missense DCLRE1C variant. DRB1 had the most TCR associations and HLA-C the fewest, a later analysis found, with rates varying by HLA locus.

PCR used 60 Vbeta primers and 13 Jbeta primers. Data came from immunoSEQ multiplex PCR; TCRdb stores just in-frame clones and leaves some out. The repertoire holds 150,000 to 200,000 clones, with roughly 80% as singletons. Donors likely had unrecorded immune exposures despite being nominally healthy when sampled. The TCR sequence derives from a woman aged 18-30 years in good health and CMV-seropositive. The sequenced material came from PBMCs. The chain employs TRBV5-6 and TRBJ2-5; TRBD2 aligns across 8 bases. The CDR3 protein is CASNVRGGRETQYF. CDR3 bases: TGTGCCAGCAACGTCCGGGGGGGCCGAGAGACCCAGTACTTC.